The clone carrying this T cell receptor beta chain was seen more than once but under ten times. Its antigen is still unknown. The CDR3 covers 16 residues. After removal of 2 bases from V and 5 bases from J, the junction contained 11 bases not matched to a gene. The germline V gene encodes CDR1 DFQATT and CDR2 SNEGSKA (reference sequence). This sample is drawn from a study of T-cell reconstitution after alpha-beta-depleted transplantation in children. Regarding the study as a whole: In patients about two months after transplant, alpha-beta T cells reportedly arose from several hundred expanded graft clones. It was surviving recipient T cells and thymic progenitors that gave some patients high TCRbeta diversity at day 60.

Unique molecular identifiers were incorporated into the prepared TCRbeta library. One entry per CDR3 protein, called by TCRdb with MiXCR from the PCR reads. The table records some 180,000 distinct CDR3 sequences, approximately 6.9% of them present only once. This sequence joins TRBV20-1 and TRBJ1-5; 8 bases match TRBD1. The material was PBMCs, obtained before TCRalphabeta/CD19-depleted stem cell transplant. This clonotype was obtained from a boy aged 2 to 10 with acute lymphoblastic leukemia, due to receive a stem cell transplant. CDR3 DNA sequence: TGCAGTGCTAGACGTGAACAGGGGGAAATCGATCAGCCCCAGCATTTT. This codes for CSARREQGEIDQPQHF.